This T cell receptor beta chain was retrieved from a study of T cell responses to AZD1222 COVID-19 vaccine. Overall study findings and caveats: Among vaccine-associated CD4 TCRs, coverage spanned spike, with dominance at 160-218 and 743-854.

A remark on this clone: What it binds is unknown.

The CDR3 contains 16 residues. Profiled with immunoSEQ multiplex PCR; TCRdb holds only in-frame clones, not every one. The repertoire consists of 95,000 to 150,000 clones, with over 75% occurring once and the leading ten covering approximately 7.6%. The chain is built from TRBV21-1 and TRBJ1-2. TRBV21-1 is marked as a pseudogene. The sample in question was peripheral blood, obtained on day 0 of AZD1222 vaccination. The sequence derives from an adult in good health. CDR3 loop: CASSKVWTGDTYGYTF. In DNA, the CDR3 is TGTGCCAGCAGCAAAGTGTGGACTGGAGACACCTATGGCTACACCTTC.